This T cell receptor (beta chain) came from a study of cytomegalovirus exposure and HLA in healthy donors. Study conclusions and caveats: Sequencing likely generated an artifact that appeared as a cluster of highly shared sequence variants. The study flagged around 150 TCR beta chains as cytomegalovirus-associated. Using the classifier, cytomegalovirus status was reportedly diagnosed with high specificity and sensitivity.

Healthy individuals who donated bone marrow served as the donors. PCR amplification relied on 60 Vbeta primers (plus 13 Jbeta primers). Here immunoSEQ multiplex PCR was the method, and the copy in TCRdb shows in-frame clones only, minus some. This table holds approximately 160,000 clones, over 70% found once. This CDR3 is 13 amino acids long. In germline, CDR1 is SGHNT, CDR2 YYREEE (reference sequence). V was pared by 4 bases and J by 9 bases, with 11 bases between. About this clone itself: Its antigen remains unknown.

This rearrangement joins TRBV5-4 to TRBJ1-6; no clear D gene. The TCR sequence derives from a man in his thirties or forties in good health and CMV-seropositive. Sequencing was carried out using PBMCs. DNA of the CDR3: TGTGCCAGCAGCACTACACCCCTTTCACCCCTCCACTTT. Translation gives CASSTTPLSPLHF.